These 20 T cell receptor beta chains were all obtained from the same sample, sequenced in a study of T cell responses to AZD1222 COVID-19 vaccine. Generated by immunoSEQ multiplex PCR, the TCRdb table keeps only in-frame clones and is missing some. The top ten hold 2.3% of the sample, which has about 150,000 clones, 80% to 95% seen once. The sequencing here drew on peripheral blood, taken on day 0 of AZD1222 vaccination. Receptors originate from an adult in good health.

In this sample, this clone turned up many times. The chain has TRBV19 and TRBJ2-3, with D perhaps assigned TRBD1 or TRBD2 (5 bases each). The CDR3 runs 16 residues. The germline gives CDR1 LNHDA, CDR2 SQIVND (reference sequence). Trimming shortened V by 5 bases and J by 2 bases, and 17 bases separated the two germline ends. CDR3 DNA: TGTGCCAGTAGTCCAACCTGGGACGATGCCACAGATACGCAGTATTTT. Protein sequence: CASSPTWDDATDTQYF.

The rearrangement joins TRBV5-1 to TRBJ1-4, with TRBD1 matching over 10 bases. Losses at the gene ends were 3 bases for V and 8 bases for J; bases not matched to a gene: 1. This CDR3 spans 13 amino acids. From germline, CDR1 is SGHRS and CDR2 YFSETQ. The CDR3 DNA sequence: TGCGCCAGCAGCTGGGACAGGGGCGAAAAACTGTTTTTT. Protein: CASSWDRGEKLFF.

The chain combines TRBV7-3 with TRBJ1-1, with 8 bases fitting TRBD1. V dropped 5 bases and J dropped 4; count of bases not matched to a gene: 3. CDR3 size: 13 residues. CDR1 is SGHTA, CDR2 FQGTGA, per germline. CDR3 in amino acids: CASSTGTGTEAFF. The CDR3 DNA follows: TGTGCCAGCAGCACAGGGACAGGCACTGAAGCTTTCTTT. Complete variable domain (other parts from reference TRBV7-3 and TRBJ1-1): GAGVSQTPSNKVTEKGKYVELRCDPISGHTALYWYRQSLGQGPEFLIYFQGTGAADDSGLPNDRFFAVRPEGSVSTLKIQRTERGDSAVYLCASSTGTGTEAFFGQGTRLTVV.

In its sample, this clone was seen a few times. The rearrangement joins TRBV7-8 to TRBJ2-3; D may correspond to TRBD1 or TRBD2 (5 bases each). This CDR3 region has 15 residues. The germline CDR1 and CDR2 sequences are SGHVS and FQNEAQ. With 5 bases removed from V and 0 bases from J, the gap between germline ends came to 12 bases. This CDR3 reads CASSRGRISTDTQYF. The CDR3 bases are TGTGCCAGCAGCCGGGGACGGATTAGCACAGATACGCAGTATTTT.

The chain recombines TRBV18 with TRBJ2-1; 12 bases are shared with TRBD2. The V segment lost 6 bases and the J segment 10 bases; nucleotides outside the gene matches: 7. The CDR3 covers 14 residues. The V gene's germline CDR1 is KGHSH and CDR2 LQKENI. CDR3 protein: CASSRETSGREQFF. CDR3 nucleotides: TGTGCCAGCTCCAGAGAGACTAGCGGGAGAGAGCAGTTCTTC. The full variable domain, completed using reference TRBV18 and TRBJ2-1, is NAGVMQNPRHLVRRRGQEARLRCSPMKGHSHVYWYRQLPEEGLKFMVYLQKENIIDESGMPKERFSAEFPKEGPSILRIQQVVRGDSAAYFCASSRETSGREQFFGPGTRLTVL.

V usage is TRBV29-1 and J usage is TRBJ2-3; possibly TRBD1 for D (6 bases). The CDR3 is 14 residues long. Per the germline V gene, CDR1 is SQVTM and CDR2 is ANQGSEA. Trimming cost V 4 bases and J 3 bases, with 14 bases left between them. CDR3 sequence reads: CSVVGRGGTDTQYF. The CDR3 DNA reads as TGCAGCGTTGTTGGCAGGGGTGGGACAGATACGCAGTATTTT.

The rearrangement joins TRBV5-1 to TRBJ2-3, with D possibly TRBD2 on 6 matching bases. Germline V gene lookup returns CDR1 SGHRS and CDR2 YFSETQ. Trimming took off 0 bases at V and 3 bases at J, with 17 bases between the two ends. The CDR3 spans 17 residues. CDR3 DNA: TGCGCCAGCAGCTTGGCGGCGGGGACTTTGGGTACAGATACGCAGTATTTT. Protein sequence: CASSLAAGTLGTDTQYF.

This clone has more than one count but fewer than ten. The CDR3 DNA sequence: TGTGCCAGCAGCCTCCGTGGGATCGGAAACACCATATATTTT. As protein: CASSLRGIGNTIYF. This sequence joins TRBV7-9 and TRBJ1-3; D gene unclear. V was pared by 5 bases and J by 4 bases, with 12 bases between. CDR1 SEHNR and CDR2 FQNEAQ come from the germline V gene (reference sequence). The CDR3 extends over 14 amino acids.

This rearrangement joins TRBV4-2 to TRBJ2-7; TRBD2 matches at 10 bases. This CDR3 region has 16 residues. V was clipped by 0 bases and J by 2 bases; unmatched bases: 4. Per germline, CDR1 LGHNA and CDR2 YNFKEQ. The CDR3 nucleotides are TGTGCCAGCAGCCAAGATAGCGGGGGGTCTACCTACGAGCAGTACTTC. This codes for CASSQDSGGSTYEQYF.

The rearrangement joins TRBV4-1 to TRBJ1-4, with 9 bases aligning to TRBD1. The germline CDR1 and CDR2 sequences are MGHRA and YSYEKL. The trim removed 6 bases at V and 0 bases at J, leaving 11 bases unmatched. The CDR3 consists of 18 residues. Here the CDR3 DNA reads TGCGCCAGCAGACCTGCCACGGGACAGGGCCCAACTAATGAAAAACTGTTTTTT. It codes for CASRPATGQGPTNEKLFF.

V gene TRBV10-1 combines with J gene TRBJ1-3; D gene ambiguous. The V end lost 6 bases, the J end lost 9 bases, and 21 bases lay between the germline ends. CDR3 length equals 15 residues. Germline V gene sequence: CDR1 WNHNN, CDR2 SYGVQD (reference sequence). The DNA for the CDR3 is TGCGCCAGCAGAGTACCCGCCAGGTGCCAGGCCACCATATATTTT. It encodes CASRVPARCQATIYF.

This clone was seen a handful of times. The chain carries TRBV10-1 and TRBJ1-6; TRBD1 agrees at 7 bases. In germline, CDR1 is WNHNN, CDR2 SYGVQD (reference sequence). This CDR3 spans 15 amino acids. J lost 8 bases, V lost 6 bases, and 10 bases had no gene match. The CDR3 is CASSAGQEGDSPLHF. CDR3 bases: TGCGCCAGCAGCGCCGGACAGGAGGGGGATTCACCCCTCCACTTT.

The CDR3 coding sequence is TGTGCCAGAACCGGGACTAGCGGTCAAGAGACCCAGTACTTC. This translates into CARTGTSGQETQYF. V gene TRBV2 combines with J gene TRBJ2-5, with TRBD2 matching over 11 bases. The CDR3 contains 14 residues. Trimming cost V 9 bases and J 2 bases; bases outside gene matches: 5. In germline, CDR1 is SNHLY, CDR2 FYNNEI.

This chain uses TRBV6-5 with TRBJ1-2; weak D call: TRBD1 (6 bases). V was clipped by 6 bases and J by 1 base, with 15 bases between them. This CDR3 region has 15 residues. Germline values: CDR1 MNHEY, CDR2 SVGAGI. The CDR3 DNA reads TGTGCCAGCAGCCTTGGGGGGGCGCATAACTATGGCTACACCTTC. It specifies CASSLGGAHNYGYTF.

The chain carries TRBV6-2 or TRBV6-3 and TRBJ2-1, with 9 bases that match TRBD2. V lost 0 bases, J lost 0 bases, and 12 bases stayed unmatched. CDR3 length: 20 amino acids. Germline CDR1 reads MNHEY; CDR2 reads SVGEGT. CDR3 sequence (DNA): TGTGCCAGCAGTTACTCGATTAGTTCCTTGACTAGCGGCTCCTACAATGAGCAGTTCTTC. Translating gives CASSYSISSLTSGSYNEQFF.

The chain employs TRBV9 and TRBJ1-3; 9 nucleotides match TRBD1. The CDR3 extends over 16 amino acids. With V trimmed by 1 base and J by 5 bases, 7 bases remained unmatched. Germline CDR1 reads SGDLS; CDR2 reads YYNGEE. The CDR3 protein is CASSVTGGIGRNTIYF. CDR3 in DNA: TGTGCCAGCAGCGTAACAGGGGGCATTGGGAGAAACACCATATATTTT.

This chain uses TRBV6-5 with TRBJ1-2, with TRBD1 as a possible D gene (6 bases). Germline values: CDR1 MNHEY, CDR2 SVGAGI. Trimming cost V 0 bases and J 3 bases, with 8 bases left between them. The CDR3 spans 14 residues. In DNA form, the CDR3 reads TGTGCCAGCAGTTACTCCAGGGGATACTATGGCTACACCTTC. It encodes CASSYSRGYYGYTF.

This clone has only one observation. This chain connects TRBV11-3 to TRBJ1-3, with D possibly matching TRBD1 (5 bases). CDR1 is SGHNT and CDR2 is YENEEA in the germline V gene. V was trimmed by 3 bases and J by 4 bases, leaving 10 bases between them. CDR3 length: 14 amino acids. The CDR3 bases are TGTGCCAGCAGCTTCGGGGGTACAGGAAACACCATATATTTT. It translates to CASSFGGTGNTIYF.

This chain uses TRBV19 with TRBJ1-2; D unresolved. V was pared by 9 bases and J by 7 bases, with 18 bases between. Germline CDR1 reads LNHDA; CDR2 reads SQIVND (reference sequence). CDR3 length equals 13 residues. CDR3 protein: CASATLHTSGYTF. The CDR3 DNA reads TGTGCCAGCGCCACCCTACATACTTCTGGCTACACCTTC.

V is TRBV6-5 and J is TRBJ1-6; maybe TRBD1 (5 bases). This CDR3 spans 16 amino acids. Germline V gene data show CDR1 as MNHEY and CDR2 as SVGAGI. Trimming removed 1 base from V and 1 base from J, with 8 bases in between. The CDR3 region is CASSYWGRSYNSPLHF. The CDR3 nucleotides are TGTGCCAGCAGTTACTGGGGCAGGTCCTATAATTCACCCCTCCACTTT.